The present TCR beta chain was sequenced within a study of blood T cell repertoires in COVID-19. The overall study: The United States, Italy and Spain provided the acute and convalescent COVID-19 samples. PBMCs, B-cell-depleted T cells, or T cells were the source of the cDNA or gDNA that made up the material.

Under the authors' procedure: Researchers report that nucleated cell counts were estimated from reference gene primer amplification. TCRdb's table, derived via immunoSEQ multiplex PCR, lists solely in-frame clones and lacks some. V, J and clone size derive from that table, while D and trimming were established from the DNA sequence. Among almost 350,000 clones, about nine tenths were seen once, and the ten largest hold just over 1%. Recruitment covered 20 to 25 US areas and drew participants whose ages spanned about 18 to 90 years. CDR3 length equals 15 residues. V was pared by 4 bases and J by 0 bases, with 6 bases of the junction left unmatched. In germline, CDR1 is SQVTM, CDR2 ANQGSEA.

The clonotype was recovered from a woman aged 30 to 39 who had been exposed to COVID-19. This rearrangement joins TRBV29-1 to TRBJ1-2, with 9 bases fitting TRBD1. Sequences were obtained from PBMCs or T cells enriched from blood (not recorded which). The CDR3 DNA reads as TGCAGCGTTGCTGACAGGGGGTTAGCTAACTATGGCTACACCTTC. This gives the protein CSVADRGLANYGYTF.